Each of the 22 T cell receptor beta chains below was sequenced from the same sample in a study of breast tumors, draining lymph nodes, adjacent tissues. TCRdb reanalysed the multiplex PCR reads using MiXCR and keeps one entry per CDR3 protein. Here the sample spans roughly 110,000 distinct CDR3 sequences, less than 40% being singletons. Samples came from axillary lymph nodes draining the breast cancer. The sequenced sample consisted of axillary lymph node tissue. Receptors originate from a female donor with breast cancer. Some clones in this sample may be carry-over from other donors' samples.

In DNA form, the CDR3 reads TGTGCCAGCAGCTGGGACAGGATGAAAGAAGCTTTCTTT. Translated: CASSWDRMKEAFF. This sequence joins TRBV5-5 and TRBJ1-1; the match to TRBD1 covers 8 bases. V lost 3 bases and J lost 8; bases outside the gene matches: 6. The CDR3 runs 13 residues. CDR1 is SGHKS, CDR2 YYEKEE, per germline (reference sequence).

This clonotype was seen many times. V is TRBV20-1 and J is TRBJ2-1; D not resolved. Germline lookup yields CDR1 DFQATT and CDR2 SNEGSKA (reference sequence). This CDR3 is built from 11 residues. Trimming cost V 6 bases and J 8 bases, with 11 bases left between them. DNA of the CDR3: TGCAGTGCCAGTAGGGCGTATGAGCAGTTCTTC. This gives the protein CSASRAYEQFF.

This clonotype has a count of ten or more. The CDR3 nucleotides read TGTGCCAGCCGGACTACATTTGAGCAGTTCTTC. This encodes CASRTTFEQFF. This chain uses TRBV27 with TRBJ2-1, with a possible D match to TRBD2 (6 bases). The germline V gene has CDR1 MNHEY and CDR2 SMNVEV (reference sequence). V was clipped by 8 bases and J by 9 bases, with 11 bases between them. This CDR3 has 11 residues.

In its sample, this clonotype was seen many times. The chain is built from TRBV7-9 and TRBJ2-5, with D tentatively TRBD2 (7 bases). CDR1 and CDR2 (germline): SEHNR, FQNEAQ (reference sequence). The CDR3 extends over 15 amino acids. With 6 bases removed from V and 6 bases from J, the gap between germline ends came to 20 bases. CDR3 protein: CASRKGEGWGQTQYF. CDR3 in DNA: TGTGCCAGCAGAAAGGGGGAGGGCTGGGGACAGACCCAGTACTTC.

This clonotype was picked up many times. The chain couples TRBV7-9 to TRBJ2-3, with 8 bases fitting TRBD2. V was clipped by 3 bases and J by 2 bases; unmatched bases: 4. This CDR3 spans 15 amino acids. CDR1 is SEHNR, CDR2 FQNEAQ, per germline (reference sequence). DNA for the CDR3: TGTGCCAGCAGCTTTATCGGGGGGGTCACAGATACGCAGTATTTT. Residues: CASSFIGGVTDTQYF.

In this sample, this clonotype turned up once. The V gene is TRBV5-4, the J gene TRBJ2-1; 14 positions match TRBD2. V dropped 6 bases and J dropped 8; count of bases not matched to a gene: 10. Germline V gene sequence: CDR1 SGHNT, CDR2 YYREEE (reference sequence). The CDR3 spans 16 residues. CDR3 region: CASTRGLAGEGDEQFF. The CDR3 DNA follows: TGTGCCAGCACCAGGGGACTAGCGGGAGAAGGGGATGAGCAGTTCTTC.

This clonotype was picked up many times. This rearrangement joins TRBV6-1 to TRBJ1-3; D unclear. The length of the CDR3 is 14 residues. Germline CDR1 reads MNHNS; CDR2 reads SASEGT. V lost 4 bases and J lost 0, with 7 bases in between. The CDR3 nucleotides are TGTGCCAGCAGTGCGGGGAGCTCTGGAAACACCATATATTTT. It is translated as CASSAGSSGNTIYF.

The table lists this clonotype with many counts. The gene calls are TRBV4-1 and TRBJ1-6, with 7 bases fitting TRBD1. The germline CDR1 and CDR2 sequences are MGHRA and YSYEKL. CDR3 size: 16 residues. V lost 3 bases to trimming and J lost 7 bases; unmatched junction nucleotides: 9. CDR3: CASSHASGQPNSPLHF. The CDR3 bases are TGCGCCAGCAGCCATGCTTCGGGACAGCCAAATTCACCCCTCCACTTT.

This clonotype was detected ten times or more. CDR3: CASSIGYSNQPQHF. The CDR3 coding sequence is TGTGCCAGTAGTATTGGCTATAGCAATCAGCCCCAGCATTTT. V gene TRBV19 combines with J gene TRBJ1-5; D gene unclear. Germline V lookup: CDR1 LNHDA, CDR2 SQIVND (reference sequence). V was clipped by 3 bases and J by 0 bases, with 6 bases between them. The length of the CDR3 is 14 residues.

This clonotype was detected many times. A junction end diverges from the germline sequence, so it may reflect a read error. V is TRBV5-1 and J is TRBJ2-5; TRBD1 might be the D (6 bases). Germline CDR1 and CDR2: SGHRS and YFSETQ. There are 14 residues in the CDR3. The CDR3 reads CASSAGTLQDTQYF. In DNA form, the CDR3 reads TGCGCCAGCAGCGCCGGGACACTCCAAGACACCCAGTACTTC.

This clonotype was seen ten or more times. The rearrangement joins TRBV6-1 to TRBJ2-1; D is uncertain. The V and J ends lost 4 bases and 7 bases respectively, with 14 bases between them. CDR1 and CDR2 (germline): MNHNS, SASEGT. The CDR3 is 14 amino acids. This chain's CDR3 is CASSVVVGINEQFF. CDR3 sequence (DNA): TGTGCCAGCAGTGTGGTAGTAGGTATTAATGAGCAGTTCTTC.

This clonotype was counted ten times or more. The chain recombines TRBV7-9 with TRBJ2-1; perhaps TRBD1 as D (5 bases). The CDR3 contains 15 residues. The germline V gene has CDR1 SEHNR and CDR2 FQNEAQ (reference sequence). Deletions cut 2 bases from V and 1 base from J, with 9 bases between. CDR3 loop: CASSLSPGSYNEQFF. The CDR3 coding sequence is TGTGCCAGCAGCTTATCCCCAGGGTCCTACAATGAGCAGTTCTTC.

The rearrangement links TRBV19 to TRBJ1-3, with no clear D. The CDR3 is 14 amino acids. With 8 bases removed from V and 0 bases from J, the gap between germline ends came to 11 bases. Germline CDR1 reads LNHDA; CDR2 reads SQIVND (reference sequence). The chain's CDR3 is CASSSASSGNTIYF. The CDR3 DNA reads TGTGCCAGTTCCTCAGCGAGCTCTGGAAACACCATATATTTT.

This clonotype was seen a few times. The chain employs TRBV7-2 and TRBJ2-2; tentatively, D is TRBD2 (5 bases). This CDR3 comprises 14 residues. Germline V gives CDR1 SGHTA, CDR2 FQGNSA. Trimming shortened V by 2 bases and J by 6 bases, and 10 bases separated the two germline ends. CDR3 region: CASSLLSSSGELFF. The CDR3 coding sequence is TGTGCCAGCAGCTTATTGTCTAGCTCCGGGGAGCTGTTTTTT.

The J gene is TRBJ1-1, the V gene TRBV5-6, with unresolved D. Germline loops: CDR1 SGHDT, CDR2 YYEEEE. There are 13 residues in the CDR3. V was pared by 5 bases and J by 1 base, with 9 bases between. The CDR3 region is CASRPGRNTEAFF. For the CDR3, the DNA is TGTGCCAGCAGGCCTGGGAGGAACACTGAAGCTTTCTTT.

There are many counts of this clonotype. V gene TRBV30 combines with J gene TRBJ2-7, with 8 nucleotides matching TRBD1. The CDR3 has 14 amino acids. CDR1 is GTSNPN, CDR2 SVGIG, per germline (reference sequence). The J segment lost 6 bases and the V segment lost 2 bases, leaving 9 bases of the junction unmatched. DNA for the CDR3: TGTGCCTGGAGTTGGGACAGGTTTTTGTCCGAGCAGTACTTC. The encoded protein is CAWSWDRFLSEQYF.

This clonotype was detected ten times or more. The gene calls are TRBV7-9 and TRBJ2-5; D gene unclear. This CDR3 spans 13 amino acids. The germline V gene encodes CDR1 SEHNR and CDR2 FQNEAQ (reference sequence). Trimming removed 0 bases from V and 5 bases from J, with 7 bases in between. The CDR3 nucleotides are TGTGCCAGCAGCTTAGCCCTATCGGAGACCCAGTACTTC. It translates to CASSLALSETQYF. The entire variable domain, with the rest obtained from reference TRBV7-9 and TRBJ2-5, is as follows: DTGVSQNPRHKITKRGQNVTFRCDPISEHNRLYWYRQTLGQGPEFLTYFQNEAQLEKSRLLSDRFSAERPKGSFSTLEIQRTEQGDSAMYLCASSLALSETQYFGPGTRLLVL.

This clonotype was observed many times. This chain connects TRBV19 to TRBJ1-3; D is possibly TRBD1 (5 bases). The germline CDR1 and CDR2 sequences are LNHDA and SQIVND (reference sequence). This CDR3 contains 21 residues. Trimming left V 6 bases short and J 1 base short, with 31 bases between. This CDR3 is CASSPLLWDVRPNPSGNTIYF. The DNA of the CDR3 is TGTGCCAGTAGCCCCTTGCTGTGGGACGTAAGGCCCAATCCGTCTGGAAACACCATATATTTT.

The chain recombines TRBV29-1 with TRBJ2-1, with TRBD2 identical over 7 bases. Germline-derived CDR1 and CDR2 are SQVTM and ANQGSEA. This CDR3 contains 14 residues. Trimming took 5 bases from V and 7 from J; bases not matched to a gene: 11. The CDR3 DNA reads as TGCAGCGTTTCAAAAGGTAGCGGGCGGAATGAGCAGTTCTTC. It is translated as CSVSKGSGRNEQFF.

This chain connects TRBV7-6 to TRBJ2-1, with D possibly being TRBD2 (5 bases). The CDR3 is 15 residues long. CDR1 is SGHVS and CDR2 is FNYEAQ in the germline V gene. V dropped 1 base and J dropped 7 bases, with 14 bases sitting between them. The CDR3 spells CASSLEWAGMNEQFF. The CDR3 coding sequence is TGTGCCAGCAGCTTAGAATGGGCCGGGATGAATGAGCAGTTCTTC.

The sample holds many counts of this clonotype. The V and J genes are TRBV9 and TRBJ2-3, with 8 positions matching TRBD2. Germline assignment: CDR1 SGDLS and CDR2 YYNGEE. The trim removed 4 bases at V and 5 bases at J, leaving 12 bases unmatched. This CDR3 region has 16 residues. CDR3 coding DNA: TGTGCCAGCAGCCCGCCCGGGACTAGTGGTTTAGATACGCAGTATTTT. This codes for CASSPPGTSGLDTQYF.

This clonotype was found many times. The chain combines TRBV20-1 with TRBJ2-3; no clear D. This CDR3 spans 11 amino acids. From germline, CDR1 is DFQATT and CDR2 SNEGSKA (reference sequence). The V end lost 6 bases, the J end lost 9 bases, and 13 bases lay between the germline ends. The DNA for the CDR3 is TGCAGTGCACCCCGGCCCGGCACGCAGTATTTT. This sequence encodes CSAPRPGTQYF.